The T cell receptor beta chain under discussion was sequenced for a study of blood T cell repertoires in COVID-19. Background on the study: Researchers got acute and convalescent COVID-19 samples from the United States, Italy and Spain. PBMCs, B-cell-depleted T cells, or T cells were the source of the cDNA or gDNA that made up the material.

Profiled with immunoSEQ multiplex PCR; TCRdb holds only in-frame clones, not every one. This table holds about 400,000 clones, nearly 90% found once. Participants were aged about 18 to 90 years, lived in over 20 US areas, and enrolled virtually. The sequence came from a woman aged 25 to 39 who had recovered from COVID-19. Material for sequencing was PBMCs or T cells enriched from blood (not recorded which).

This chain's CDR3 is CASSLGRDRTGGYTF. CDR3 nucleotides: TGTGCCAGCAGCTTGGGACGTGACCGAACGGGAGGCTACACCTTC. The chain has TRBV5-4 and TRBJ1-2; no reliable D call. The V gene lost 0 bases and the J gene lost 8 bases, with 17 bases spanning the gap. This CDR3 spans 15 amino acids. The germline V gene has CDR1 SGHNT and CDR2 YYREEE (reference sequence).